This TCR beta chain appears in the sequencing data of a study of T cells after yellow fever vaccination. Study-wide background: The SMART-Seq v4 Ultra Low Input method served to prepare the low-cell-number fractions.

Study results and caveats: Researchers report a weaker secondary response that nonetheless peaked faster, day 5 versus 15. Booster samples showed a return of most primary-vaccination clones (under 97% CD4, over 70% CD8).

The CDR3 has 18 amino acids. Trimming at V came to 5 bases and at J to 4 bases, leaving 18 bases not matched to a gene. Germline loops: CDR1 SGHTA, CDR2 FQGNSA. Template-switching 5'RACE yielded the TCR cDNA; a universal primer site and UMIs were added in the process. TCRdb itself ran the 5' RACE reads through MiXCR, one entry per CDR3 protein. The repertoire consists of hundreds of thousands of distinct CDR3 sequences, with approximately 6% occurring once and the leading ten covering approximately 16%. On this clonotype itself: As yet, its antigen is unknown.

The TCR comes from a young man who received the YFV17D yellow fever vaccine. The input for sequencing was PBMCs, taken 5 days after the yellow fever booster vaccination. This chain connects TRBV7-2 to TRBJ2-3; the match to TRBD2 covers 7 bases. CDR3 in DNA: TGTGCCAGCAGCCTAACGCCGACCCGCGGGAGCTCCCCAGATACGCAGTATTTT. Protein product: CASSLTPTRGSSPDTQYF.